Sequencing of this T cell receptor delta chain was carried out in a study of delta chain sequences of gamma delta T cells (dated by TCRdb to about 2017). Measured from the cysteine to the phenylalanine, the CDR3 is 22 residues long. The kept DNA is CDR3 alone, 66 bases in frame from the first base. CDR1 and CDR2, looked up from the germline V gene, are GEAIGNYY and EKD. The V end loses 0 bases and the J end loses 11 bases, and a stretch of 42 bases separates them. About this clone itself: No cognate antigen has been identified for it. There are no base qualities to consult, and no much larger clone falls within one base.

The library was built by means of 5' RACE. TCRdb shows the sequencer as Illumina MiSeq. TCRdb recomputed clones from the public reads with CATT; identical DNA rows were then combined. This sample lists fewer than 2,500 delta-chain clones; under 30% were detected once. The biggest ten clones account for 15% to 20% of the sample. Sequenced sample: either unsorted cells or a sorted T cell fraction (not recorded which). This clonotype originated in a human donor in good health. The rearranged chain carries TRDV2 and TRDJ1; no D segment can be confidently identified. The base sequence is TGTGCCTGTGACACCGTTCGCCCCGCTACGCGTAAGGCTTTTGGGCTGGACGGTAACCTCATCTTT. Translated, it gives CACDTVRPATRKAFGLDGNLIF.